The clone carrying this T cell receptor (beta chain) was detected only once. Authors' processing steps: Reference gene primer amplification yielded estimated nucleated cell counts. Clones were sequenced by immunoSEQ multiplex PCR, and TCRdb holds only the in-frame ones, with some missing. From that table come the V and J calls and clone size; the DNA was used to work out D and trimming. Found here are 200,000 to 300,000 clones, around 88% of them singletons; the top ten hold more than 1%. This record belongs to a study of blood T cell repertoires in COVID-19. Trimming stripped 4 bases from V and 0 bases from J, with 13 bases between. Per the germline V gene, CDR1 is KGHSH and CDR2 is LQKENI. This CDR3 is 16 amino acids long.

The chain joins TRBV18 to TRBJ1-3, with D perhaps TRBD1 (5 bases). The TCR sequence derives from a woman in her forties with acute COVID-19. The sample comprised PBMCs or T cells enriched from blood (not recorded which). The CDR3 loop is CASSRSQVSSGNTIYF. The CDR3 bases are TGTGCCAGCTCACGTTCACAGGTATCCTCTGGAAACACCATATATTTT.